This T cell receptor (beta chain) derives from a study of regulatory T cells in long-lasting Graves disease. Both iRepertoire HTBI primers and Arm-PCR of CDR3 regions were used to build the TCR beta libraries. From the multiplex PCR reads, TCRdb called clonotypes with MiXCR, one entry per CDR3 protein. The data contain some 500,000 distinct CDR3 sequences, roughly 14% of them seen just once; the ten biggest clones take up roughly a tenth. As for this clonotype: No antigen is known for it.

Study observations and caveats: Newly diagnosed Graves' patients had higher TCR diversity than persistent ones. There was favoring of TRBV28, TRBJ1-2 and TRBJ2-5 in persistent disease.

The CDR3 sequence is 16 residues long. The V gene's germline CDR1 is LGHNT and CDR2 FRNRAP. Trimming stripped 0 bases from V and 3 bases from J, with 15 bases between. Documented time point: newly diagnosed GD, antithyroid drugs for less than 3 months. With RNA extracted from PBMCs as input, the TCR library was made. This same sample was also taken into another study, of T cells in Graves' hyperthyroidism and ophthalmopathy.

The V and J genes are TRBV12-5 and TRBJ2-7, with D possibly matching TRBD2 (5 bases). The receptor comes from a man aged 25 to 40 with Graves disease. The sequences come from peripheral blood mononuclear cells (PBMCs), collected at new diagnosis, from a patient treated with antithyroid drugs. This chain's CDR3 is CASGLVLGRPHYEQYF. CDR3 nucleotide sequence: TGTGCTAGTGGTTTGGTACTAGGAAGGCCCCACTACGAGCAGTACTTC.